These T cell receptor beta chains were read from a single sample in a study of response to subunit inactivated influenza vaccine. TCRdb called the RT-PCR reads again in MiXCR, with one record for every CDR3 protein. Among approximately 290,000 distinct CDR3 sequences listed, approximately 21% were seen once. The input for sequencing was PBMCs from blood, taken about 20 months after vaccination. The origin of the receptors is a man aged 50 to 69 who received an inactivated influenza vaccine. CDR3s leave out the opening cysteine and the closing phenylalanine or tryptophan. The order of the fields is CDR3 protein, V gene, D gene. The D gene is left open where the match is weak.

CDR3: ASTEPGGVTQY
V: TRBV7-8
D: TRBD2

CDR3: ASSLRRGSKETQY
V: TRBV5-1
D: .

CDR3: SASGVEETQY
V: TRBV20-1
D: .

CDR3: ASSVSTSANYNEQF
V: TRBV5-1
D: TRBD2

CDR3: ASSVRGVQETQY
V: TRBV7-9
D: TRBD2

CDR3: ASSLPTGNWNEAF
V: TRBV7-9
D: .

CDR3: ASSLAPAGSSYEQY
V: TRBV5-1
D: .

CDR3: ASSFDGLKAGELF
V: TRBV6-5
D: .

CDR3: ASSLGVADQNTEAF
V: TRBV5-1
D: .

CDR3: SVGTGAEQF
V: TRBV29-1
D: TRBD1

CDR3: ASTPGTGDYNSPLH
V: TRBV12-3/TRBV12-4
D: TRBD1

CDR3: ATSDALRGGETQY
V: TRBV24-1
D: TRBD2

CDR3: ASSPHGTLNTEAF
V: TRBV3-1
D: .

CDR3: ASSLGGGGSSNQPQH
V: TRBV12-3/TRBV12-4
D: .

CDR3: ASSLGDRHGNTIY
V: TRBV7-9
D: .

CDR3: ASSQDLTGVQDTQY
V: TRBV4-3
D: TRBD1

CDR3: SGPDRGYTEAF
V: TRBV20-1
D: TRBD1

CDR3: ATEGGDTGELF
V: TRBV7-7
D: .

CDR3: ATSDGAGTGGGKARETQY
V: TRBV24-1
D: TRBD1

CDR3: SAGLLRGQETQY
V: TRBV20-1
D: .

CDR3: SASPGNYYGYT
V: TRBV20-1
D: .

CDR3: SASQGSSNQPQH
V: TRBV20-1
D: .

CDR3: ASTDNVIGNSPLH
V: TRBV12-3/TRBV12-4
D: .

CDR3: ASSLEVRGAYNEQF
V: TRBV28
D: TRBD2

CDR3: ASSRGVNSLYEQY
V: TRBV4-3
D: .

CDR3: ASSFPSVYEQY
V: TRBV28
D: .

CDR3: ASSYSAWETDEQY
V: TRBV6-2/TRBV6-3
D: .

CDR3: ASSVVAGGSGNEQF
V: TRBV9
D: TRBD2

CDR3: ASRGRGSYEQY
V: TRBV5-1
D: TRBD1

CDR3: SASGGADYYEQY
V: TRBV20-1
D: .

CDR3: ASSQDVGQGEWEQY
V: TRBV3-1
D: TRBD1

CDR3: ASSQAWDSGYGYT
V: TRBV14
D: .